These 5 T cell receptor beta chains share one sample of origin, sequenced in a study of yellow fever vaccine responses in identical twins. TCRdb processed the RT-PCR reads anew with MiXCR; each CDR3 protein has one entry. The table shows 1,700 or so distinct CDR3 sequences, with around 84% occurring only once. The material was T cells from blood (PBMCs), unsorted or a sorted subset (not recorded which), obtained before or after yellow fever vaccination (not recorded which). These receptors were obtained from a woman aged 18-29 years who received the yellow fever vaccine.

Of note for this clonotype: At one boundary the junction diverges from the germline segment, which might be a read error. The V gene is TRBV28, the J gene TRBJ2-3, with a tentative D call TRBD1 (7 bases). CDR1 MDHEN and CDR2 SYDVKM come from the germline V gene. The CDR3 is 15 residues long. In DNA form, the CDR3 reads TGTGCCAGCAGCCTGACAGGGACTGAACCAGATCCGCAGTATTTT. Its translation is CASSLTGTEPDPQYF.

The chain couples TRBV5-5 to TRBJ2-2, with 7 nucleotides matching TRBD1. The germline CDR1 and CDR2 sequences are SGHKS and YYEKEE (reference sequence). There are 14 residues in the CDR3. V was clipped by 9 bases and J by 5 bases; unmatched bases: 10. CDR3 amino acids: CATHGTDRTGELFF. The CDR3 bases are TGTGCCACCCACGGGACGGACAGGACCGGGGAGCTGTTTTTT.

The rearrangement links TRBV28 to TRBJ2-1; D might be TRBD2 (5 bases). The CDR3 is 15 amino acids. Per the germline V gene, CDR1 is MDHEN and CDR2 is SYDVKM. V was pared by 7 bases and J by 0 bases, with 13 bases between. The CDR3 is CASTRLTSSYNEQFF. CDR3 in DNA: TGTGCCAGCACAAGACTAACTAGCTCCTACAATGAGCAGTTCTTC.

J is TRBJ2-5 and V is TRBV5-6; no reliable D call. Germline V gene lookup returns CDR1 SGHDT and CDR2 YYEEEE. V shed 5 bases and J shed 2 bases, with 10 bases lying between them. This CDR3 contains 13 residues. The CDR3 spells CASRPAPQETQYF. CDR3 coding DNA: TGTGCCAGCAGGCCGGCGCCTCAAGAGACCCAGTACTTC.

The chain couples TRBV11-3 to TRBJ2-1, with 7 bases matching TRBD1. The CDR3 loop spans 13 amino acids. Looked up from germline, CDR1 is SGHNT and CDR2 is YENEEA. V lost 9 bases to trimming and J lost 7 bases; unmatched junction nucleotides: 9. The CDR3 sequence: CASTTGQINEQFF. CDR3 in DNA: TGTGCCAGTACAACGGGACAGATTAATGAGCAGTTCTTC.